The 10 T cell receptor beta chains listed next were all sequenced from one sample in a study of CD8 T cells in Susac syndrome. RNA was extracted with the RNeasy kit, and a quantity of roughly 0.5 to 1 ug was reverse transcribed using random hexamers. TCRdb re-analysed the immunoSEQ multiplex PCR reads in MiXCR, keeping a single row per CDR3 protein. The data contain roughly 70,000 distinct CDR3 sequences, 95% to 96% of them singletons. Material: CD4+ T cells from PBMCs. These receptors all stem from a human donor with multiple sclerosis.

The gene calls are TRBV20-1 and TRBJ2-2; D gene ambiguous. V was clipped by 6 bases and J by 5 bases, with 10 bases between them. The CDR3 is made up of 12 amino acids. Germline-derived CDR1 and CDR2 are DFQATT and SNEGSKA (reference sequence). For the CDR3, the DNA is TGCAGTGCACAGAGGACGACCGGGGAGCTGTTTTTT. This encodes CSAQRTTGELFF.

V usage is TRBV7-9 and J usage is TRBJ2-5; the D gene is possibly TRBD2 (7 bases). The CDR3 has 12 residues. V lost 5 bases, J lost 9 bases, and 13 bases lay in between. The germline V gene has CDR1 SEHNR and CDR2 FQNEAQ (reference sequence). The CDR3, as DNA: TGTGCCAGCAGCCTCGGAGGGGGGGCCCAGTACTTC. Amino acids: CASSLGGGAQYF.

CDR3 in amino acids: CASSLGGGEQYF. CDR3 DNA: TGTGCCAGCAGCTTAGGAGGGGGCGAGCAGTACTTC. This chain joins TRBV11-3 and TRBJ2-7, with D perhaps matching TRBD1 (6 bases). The germline gives CDR1 SGHNT, CDR2 YENEEA. This CDR3 has 12 residues. Trimming left V 1 base short and J 6 bases short, with 7 bases between.

This rearrangement joins TRBV19 to TRBJ2-5; D ambiguous. The CDR3 is 13 residues long. The ends were cut back, 10 bases at V and 5 bases at J, with 17 bases in the middle. CDR1 is LNHDA, CDR2 SQIVND, per germline (reference sequence). CDR3: CATSPTLTETQYF. The CDR3 coding sequence is TGTGCCACCTCACCGACCCTGACGGAGACCCAGTACTTC.

CDR3 loop: CASSFGQGTNEKLFF. In DNA, the CDR3 is TGTGCCAGCAGCTTTGGGCAGGGGACAAATGAAAAACTGTTTTTT. The rearrangement links TRBV11-2 to TRBJ1-4; tentative D call: TRBD1 (6 bases). This CDR3 contains 15 residues. V shed 3 bases and J shed 5 bases, with 13 bases lying between them. CDR1 is SGHAT, CDR2 FQNNGV, per germline.

V is TRBV10-3 and J is TRBJ2-1; D not resolved. The CDR3 contains 12 residues. Trimming stripped 3 bases from V and 5 bases from J, with 5 bases between. Germline-derived CDR1 and CDR2 are ENHRY and SYGVKD. CDR3 protein: CAISETNNEQFF. CDR3 coding DNA: TGTGCCATCAGTGAAACTAACAATGAGCAGTTCTTC.

The chain joins TRBV6-2 or TRBV6-3 to TRBJ2-2, with 8 bases matching TRBD2. The CDR3 loop spans 14 amino acids. Losses at the gene ends were 6 bases for V and 6 bases for J; bases not matched to a gene: 6. Germline CDR1 is MNHEY and CDR2 is SVGEGT. CDR3 region: CASRLAALAGELFF. The CDR3 DNA is TGTGCCAGCAGACTAGCGGCATTGGCCGGGGAGCTGTTTTTT.

This chain joins TRBV7-2 and TRBJ2-2, with 9 bases fitting TRBD1. V shed 4 bases and J 4 bases; nucleotides not matched to a gene: 7. CDR1 is SGHTA and CDR2 is FQGNSA in the germline V gene. This CDR3 spans 16 amino acids. The CDR3 DNA is TGTGCCAGCAGCTCTACAGGGGGCGTTGGCACCGGGGAGCTGTTTTTT. This translates into CASSSTGGVGTGELFF.

The chain combines TRBV5-1 with TRBJ2-3; TRBD2 aligns across 16 bases. The germline CDR1 and CDR2 sequences are SGHRS and YFSETQ. V dropped 4 bases and J dropped 6; count of bases not matched to a gene: 8. This CDR3 region has 17 residues. The DNA of the CDR3 is TGCGCCAGCAGCCCCCAGGGACTAGCGGGGGGGCCCGATACGCAGTATTTT. Protein sequence: CASSPQGLAGGPDTQYF.

The chain joins TRBV11-2 to TRBJ2-1; 8 bases are a match to TRBD2. The length of the CDR3 is 16 residues. The germline CDR1 and CDR2 sequences are SGHAT and FQNNGV. The junction had 9 bases not matched to a gene; V was cut back by 0 bases and J by 8 bases. CDR3: CASSLDAAGGRDEQFF. The CDR3 coding sequence is TGTGCCAGCAGCTTAGATGCGGCGGGGGGTCGGGATGAGCAGTTCTTC.